This T cell receptor (beta chain) originates from a study of low-dose radiotherapy and immunotherapy resistance in tumors. Looking at the study overall: With cycle 1 day 1 as the start, patients took oral aspirin 300 mg daily for four cycles.

The time point is: before trial treatment. From germline, CDR1 is SQVTM and CDR2 ANQGSEA. Trimming pared 6 bases from V and 2 bases from J, leaving 16 bases between. This CDR3 comprises 15 residues. TRAV- and TRBV-specific primers were used for first-strand cDNA, which covered alpha and beta chains. TCRs were amplified for about 18 PCR cycles with a constant-region primer and V-primer adapter. TCRdb itself ran the reads through MiXCR, one entry per CDR3 protein. Found here are tens of thousands of distinct CDR3 sequences, around 32% of them singletons; the top ten hold over 8.5%. The TCR sequence derives from a female donor with ovarian cancer. The V gene is TRBV29-1, the J gene TRBJ2-2; D ambiguous. Sequenced here: PBMCs, sampled before treatment. DNA of the CDR3: TGCAGCGTCGCCCCTAATAGTCGAAACACCGGGGAGCTGTTTTTT. Amino acid sequence: CSVAPNSRNTGELFF.